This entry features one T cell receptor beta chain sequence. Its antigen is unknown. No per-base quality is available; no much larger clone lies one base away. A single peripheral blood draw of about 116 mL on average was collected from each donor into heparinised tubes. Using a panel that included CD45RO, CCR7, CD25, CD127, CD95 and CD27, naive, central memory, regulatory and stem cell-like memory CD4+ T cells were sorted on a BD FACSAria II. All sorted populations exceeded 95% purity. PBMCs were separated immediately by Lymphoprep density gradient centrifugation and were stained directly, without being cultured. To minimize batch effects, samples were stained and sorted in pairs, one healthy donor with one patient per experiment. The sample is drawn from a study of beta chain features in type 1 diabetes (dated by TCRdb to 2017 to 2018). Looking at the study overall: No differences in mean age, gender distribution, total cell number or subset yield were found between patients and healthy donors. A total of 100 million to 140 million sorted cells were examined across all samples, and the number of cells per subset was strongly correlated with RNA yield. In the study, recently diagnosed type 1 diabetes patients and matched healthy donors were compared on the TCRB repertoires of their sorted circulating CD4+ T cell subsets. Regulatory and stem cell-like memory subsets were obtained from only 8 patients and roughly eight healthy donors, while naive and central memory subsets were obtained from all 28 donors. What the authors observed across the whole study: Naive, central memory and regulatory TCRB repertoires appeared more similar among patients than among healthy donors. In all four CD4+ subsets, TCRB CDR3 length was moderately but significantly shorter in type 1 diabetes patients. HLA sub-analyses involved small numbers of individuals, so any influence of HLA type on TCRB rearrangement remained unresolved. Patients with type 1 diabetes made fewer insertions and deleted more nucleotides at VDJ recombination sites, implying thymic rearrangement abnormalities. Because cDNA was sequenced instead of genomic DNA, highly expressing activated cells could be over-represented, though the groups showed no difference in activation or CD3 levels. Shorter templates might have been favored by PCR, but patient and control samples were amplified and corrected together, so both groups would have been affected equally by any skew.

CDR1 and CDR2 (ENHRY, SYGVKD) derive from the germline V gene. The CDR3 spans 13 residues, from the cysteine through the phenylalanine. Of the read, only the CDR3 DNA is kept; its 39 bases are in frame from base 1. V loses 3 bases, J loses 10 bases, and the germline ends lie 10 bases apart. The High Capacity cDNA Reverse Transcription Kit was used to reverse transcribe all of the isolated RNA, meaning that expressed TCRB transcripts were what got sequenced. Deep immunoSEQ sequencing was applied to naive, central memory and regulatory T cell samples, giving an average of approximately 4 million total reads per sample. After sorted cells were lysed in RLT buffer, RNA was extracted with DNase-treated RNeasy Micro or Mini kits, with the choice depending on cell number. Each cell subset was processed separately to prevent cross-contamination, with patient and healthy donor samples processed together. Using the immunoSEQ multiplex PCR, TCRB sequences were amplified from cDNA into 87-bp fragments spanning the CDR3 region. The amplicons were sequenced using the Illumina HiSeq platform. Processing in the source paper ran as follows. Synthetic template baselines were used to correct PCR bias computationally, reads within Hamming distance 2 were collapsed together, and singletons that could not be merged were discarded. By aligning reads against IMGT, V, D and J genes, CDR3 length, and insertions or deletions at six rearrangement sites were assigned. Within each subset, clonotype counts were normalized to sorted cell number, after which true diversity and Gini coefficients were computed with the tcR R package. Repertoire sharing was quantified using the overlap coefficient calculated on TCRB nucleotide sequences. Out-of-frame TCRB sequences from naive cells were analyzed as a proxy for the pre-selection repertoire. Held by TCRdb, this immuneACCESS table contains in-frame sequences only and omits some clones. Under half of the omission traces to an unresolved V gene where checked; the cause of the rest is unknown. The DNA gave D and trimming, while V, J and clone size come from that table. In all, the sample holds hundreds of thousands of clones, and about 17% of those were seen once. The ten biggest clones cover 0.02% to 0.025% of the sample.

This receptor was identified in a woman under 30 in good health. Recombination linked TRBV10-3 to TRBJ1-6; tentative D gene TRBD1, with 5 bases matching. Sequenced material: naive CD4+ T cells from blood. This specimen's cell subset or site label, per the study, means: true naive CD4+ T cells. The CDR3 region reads CAISDRGYSPLHF. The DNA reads TGTGCCATCAGTGACCGGGGGTACTCACCCCTCCACTTT.